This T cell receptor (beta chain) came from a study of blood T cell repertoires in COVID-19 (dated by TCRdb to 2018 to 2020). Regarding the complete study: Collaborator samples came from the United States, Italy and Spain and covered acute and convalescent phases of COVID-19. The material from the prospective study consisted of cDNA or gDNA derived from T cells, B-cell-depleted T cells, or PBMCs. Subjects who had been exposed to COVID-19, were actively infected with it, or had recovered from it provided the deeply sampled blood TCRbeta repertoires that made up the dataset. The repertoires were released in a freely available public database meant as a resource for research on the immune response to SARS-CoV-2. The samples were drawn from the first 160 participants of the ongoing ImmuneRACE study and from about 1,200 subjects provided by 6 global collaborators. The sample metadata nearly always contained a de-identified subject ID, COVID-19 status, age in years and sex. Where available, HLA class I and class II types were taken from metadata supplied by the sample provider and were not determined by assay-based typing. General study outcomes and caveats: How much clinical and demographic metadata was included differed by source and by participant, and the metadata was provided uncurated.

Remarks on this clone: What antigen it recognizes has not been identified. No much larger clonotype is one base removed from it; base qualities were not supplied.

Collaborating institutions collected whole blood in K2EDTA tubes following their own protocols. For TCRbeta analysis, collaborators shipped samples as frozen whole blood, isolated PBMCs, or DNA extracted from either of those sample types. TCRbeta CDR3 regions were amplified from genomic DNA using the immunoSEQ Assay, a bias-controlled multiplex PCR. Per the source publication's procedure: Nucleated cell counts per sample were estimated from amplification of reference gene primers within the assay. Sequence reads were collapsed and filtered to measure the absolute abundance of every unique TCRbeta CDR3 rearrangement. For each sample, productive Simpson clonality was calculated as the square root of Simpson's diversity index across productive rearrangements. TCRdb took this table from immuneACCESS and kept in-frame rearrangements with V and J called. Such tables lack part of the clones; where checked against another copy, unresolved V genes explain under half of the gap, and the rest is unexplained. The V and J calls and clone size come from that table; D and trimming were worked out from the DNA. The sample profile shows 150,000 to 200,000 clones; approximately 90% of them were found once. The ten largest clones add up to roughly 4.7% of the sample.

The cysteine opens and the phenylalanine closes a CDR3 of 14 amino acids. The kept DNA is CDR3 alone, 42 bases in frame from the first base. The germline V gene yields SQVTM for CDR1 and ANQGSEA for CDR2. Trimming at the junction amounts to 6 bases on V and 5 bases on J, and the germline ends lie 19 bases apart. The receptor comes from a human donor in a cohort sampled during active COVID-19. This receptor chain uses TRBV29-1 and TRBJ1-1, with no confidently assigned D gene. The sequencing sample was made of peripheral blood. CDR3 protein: CSVEFPRGNTEAFF. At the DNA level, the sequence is TGCAGCGTAGAATTCCCAAGAGGGAATACTGAAGCTTTCTTT. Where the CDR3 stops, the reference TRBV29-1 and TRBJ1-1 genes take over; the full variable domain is SAVISQKPSRDICQRGTSLTIQCQVDSQVTMMFWYRQQPGQSLTLIATANQGSEATYESGFVIDKFPISRPNLTFSTLTVSNMSPEDSSIYLCSVEFPRGNTEAFFGQGTRLTVV.